This TCR beta chain comes out of a study of a mutant IDH1 vaccine in newly diagnosed glioma. Study background: Patients previously underwent radiotherapy, temozolomide, or both, and most underwent both.

Study observations and caveats: In around 93% of patients, immune responses induced by the vaccine occurred.

From germline, CDR1 is MNHEY and CDR2 SVGAGI. The CDR3 covers 15 residues. Deletions cut 7 bases from V and 2 bases from J, with 17 bases between. Assay used: immunoSEQ multiplex PCR; TCRdb lists only in-frame clones, some missing. Of 40,000 to 45,000 clones in the sample, approximately 83% were seen once. The time point denotes: week 35, safety follow-up. Topical imiquimod accompanied each vaccine dose, which consisted of 300 ug of mutant IDH1 20-mer peptide. Patients had eight vaccinations, in weeks 1, 3, 5, 7, 11, 15, 19 and 23. Comments on this clone: Its antigen is not identified.

The TCR was taken from a woman aged 50 to 60 with glioma. The sequenced sample was PBMCs, obtained from a glioma patient whose treatment included an IDH1 peptide vaccine. The V gene is TRBV6-5, the J gene TRBJ1-2, with a possible D match to TRBD1 (5 bases). The CDR3 is CASTPRRGSNYGYTF. CDR3 bases: TGTGCCAGCACACCCCGCCGGGGGTCGAACTATGGCTACACCTTC.